The present TCR beta chain was sequenced within a study of blood T cell repertoires in COVID-19. The overall study: The United States, Italy and Spain provided the acute and convalescent COVID-19 samples. PBMCs, B-cell-depleted T cells, or T cells provided the cDNA or gDNA that made up the material.

Per the original data handling: The authors estimated nucleated cell counts from reference gene primer amplification. Sequencing was performed with immunoSEQ multiplex PCR; in TCRdb, only in-frame clones are kept and a portion is missing. Clonal size and the V and J genes are those of that table, whereas D and trimming came from the DNA. The sample lists tens of thousands of clones, approximately 90% occurring once. Germline V gives CDR1 MDHEN, CDR2 SYDVKM. This CDR3 is 13 amino acids long. V lost 5 bases, J lost 6 bases, and 7 bases stayed unmatched. The receptor's source is a middle-aged man with active COVID-19. The genes are TRBV28 and TRBJ2-7, with TRBD1 identical over 7 bases. The specimen sequenced was peripheral blood. CDR3 in amino acids: CASSPTGAGEQYF. The CDR3 coding sequence is TGTGCCAGCAGTCCTACAGGGGCCGGCGAGCAGTACTTC.